The clone carrying this T cell receptor beta chain was counted a few times. The antigen remains unidentified. This specimen comes from a study of T-cell reconstitution after alpha-beta-depleted transplantation in children. Germline CDR1 MGHDK, CDR2 SYGVNS. The CDR3 contains 16 residues. V was clipped by 5 bases and J by 4 bases; unmatched bases: 10. The study's findings and limits: T cells produced anew were the main source of T-cell counts and diversity one year after transplant.

The TCRbeta library was prepared with unique molecular identifiers. MiXCR, run by TCRdb on the PCR reads, gives a single entry per CDR3 protein. The table lists approximately 800,000 distinct CDR3 sequences, roughly 15% of them singletons, with about 5% in the top ten. Sequenced here: PBMCs, mostly from graft donor cells, sampled 360 days after TCRalphabeta/CD19-depleted stem cell transplant. The V call is TRBV25-1, the J call TRBJ2-3; 9 nucleotides agree with TRBD2. The TCR originated in a male patient aged 10 to 17 who had a stem cell transplant for acute lymphoblastic leukemia, so the T cells may come from the graft donor. The CDR3 sequence is CASSPLSVAGADTQYF. Written as DNA, the CDR3 is TGTGCCAGCAGTCCCCTCTCGGTAGCGGGAGCAGATACGCAGTATTTT.